Listed below are T cell receptor beta chains from one sample, sequenced in a study of T cells in Graves' hyperthyroidism and ophthalmopathy. A single record per CDR3 protein comes from TCRdb applying MiXCR to the multiplex PCR reads. The sample lists 700,000 to 850,000 distinct CDR3 sequences, about 35% occurring once. The sequencing sample was made of blood. Receptors were obtained from a woman aged 35 to 49 with Graves' hyperthyroidism. Each CDR3 is given with its conserved first and last residue. Fields, in order: J gene, D gene, clone size, V gene, CDR3 DNA, CDR3 protein. A D gene is named only where the DNA matches it firmly. The size field is filled for only some rows; it gives once, few, many or a size class.

TRBJ2-7,.,many,TRBV19,TGTGCCAGTAAGCCCCAGGGAGGCGAGCAGTACTTC,CASKPQGGEQYF
TRBJ2-5,.,many,TRBV7-2,TGTGCCAGCAGCTCTTCTAGCGCAACACAACAAGAGACCCAGTACTTC,CASSSSSATQQETQYF
TRBJ2-5,.,few,TRBV7-9,TGTGCCAGCAGCTTGGGGGTGACAGGCGTTTTCTTC,CASSLGVTGVFF
TRBJ2-5,TRBD1,.,TRBV15,TGTGCCACACTACCTAGGGGGCGTAAGGAGACCCAGTACTTC,CATLPRGRKETQYF
TRBJ2-6,TRBD2,.,TRBV19,TGTGCCAGCAGTTCTCCGGGACTAGGGTTTGGTGGGGCCAACGTCCTGACTTTC,CASSSPGLGFGGANVLTF
TRBJ2-5,.,few,TRBV6-5,TGTGCCAGCAGTGAAGCTTATTCCTACCAAGAGACCCAGTACTTC,CASSEAYSYQETQYF
TRBJ1-6,TRBD1,many,TRBV2,TGTGCCAGCAGTCGGGACAGCGGGGGCTCACCCCTCCACTTT,CASSRDSGGSPLHF
TRBJ1-1,.,.,TRBV6-5,TGTGCCAGCAGTTACTCGATCGCGCCTATCCCTACTGAAGCTTTCTTT,CASSYSIAPIPTEAFF
TRBJ1-3,TRBD1,many,TRBV12-3/TRBV12-4,TGTGCCAGCAGTCCGGGACAGAGAGATGGAAACACCATATATTTT,CASSPGQRDGNTIYF
TRBJ2-7,TRBD1,many,TRBV6-5,TGTGCCAGCAGTTACCGGGGACAGGAAGCCTACGAGCAGTACTTC,CASSYRGQEAYEQYF
TRBJ2-5,TRBD2,many,TRBV5-6,TGTGCCAGCAGCTTGGGACTAGCGGGAATGGAGACCCAGTACTTC,CASSLGLAGMETQYF
TRBJ1-3,.,many,TRBV29-1,TGCAGCGTTGGCCCTTCCCGGGGTGGAAACACCATATATTTT,CSVGPSRGGNTIYF
TRBJ2-7,.,.,TRBV6-5,TGTGCCAGCAGTTATCAGGGGGGTTACGAGCAGTACTTC,CASSYQGGYEQYF
TRBJ2-7,.,few,TRBV24-1,TGTGCCACCAGTGATTCTGGGATCTACGAGCAGTACTTC,CATSDSGIYEQYF
TRBJ2-5,.,many,TRBV20-1,TGCAGTGCTAGAGATCACGTAGCAGGCGAGACCCAGTACTTC,CSARDHVAGETQYF
TRBJ2-2,TRBD2,.,TRBV6-5,TGTGCCAGCAGTTCCTGGCGAGCTAGCGGGGGGACCGGGGAGCTGTTTTTT,CASSSWRASGGTGELFF
TRBJ2-2,TRBD1,few,TRBV5-1,TGCGCCAGCAGCCAAGTACGACAGGGAGCCGGGGAGCTGTTTTTT,CASSQVRQGAGELFF
TRBJ1-1,.,few,TRBV12-3/TRBV12-4,TGTGCCAGCAGTCCGTTGGTTGGGAACACTGAAGCTTTCTTT,CASSPLVGNTEAFF
TRBJ2-7,.,.,TRBV18,TGTGCCAGCTCACTTACCGACGGACCCTACGAGCAGTACTTC,CASSLTDGPYEQYF
TRBJ1-3,.,.,TRBV28,TGTGCCAGCAGTTTGCTATCTATCTCTGGAAACACCATATATTTT,CASSLLSISGNTIYF
TRBJ2-7,TRBD1,.,TRBV4-3,TGCGCCAGCAGCCGGACGGACAGGACCATTTACGAGCAGTACTTC,CASSRTDRTIYEQYF
TRBJ1-6,TRBD1,many,TRBV7-2,TGCGCCAGCAGCCGAGGACAGGGACGGTTATCCTATAATTCACCCCTCCACTTT,CASSRGQGRLSYNSPLHF
TRBJ1-2,.,many,TRBV14,TGTGCCAGCCGTCAAGACAGTAACTATGGCTACACCTTC,CASRQDSNYGYTF
TRBJ1-6,.,many,TRBV7-9,TGTGCCAGCAGCTTGACGGACGAGCCTTCTTCACCCCTCCACTTT,CASSLTDEPSSPLHF
TRBJ1-6,.,.,TRBV25-1,TGTGCCAGCAGTACAGGACAGCGCGATTCACCCCTCCACTTT,CASSTGQRDSPLHF
TRBJ2-5,TRBD2,few,TRBV9,TGTGCCAGCAGCTTGCGACTGAGCGGGGGCCCTCAAGAGACCCAGTACTTC,CASSLRLSGGPQETQYF
TRBJ2-7,TRBD1,many,TRBV7-6,TGTGCCAGCAGCCAAGGACAGGGGTCCTACGAGCAGTACTTC,CASSQGQGSYEQYF
TRBJ2-2,TRBD2,many,TRBV7-3,TGTGCCAGCAGCAGGACTAGCGGGGGGGCCGGGGAGCTGTTTTTT,CASSRTSGGAGELFF
TRBJ2-5,.,many,TRBV11-2,TGTGCCAGCAGCTTAGGGAGGAGGGGCTTCGCAATAGAGACCCAGTACTTC,CASSLGRRGFAIETQYF
TRBJ1-2,.,once,TRBV12-3/TRBV12-4,TGTGCCAGCAGTTTCGGGACACAGTACTATGGCTACACCTTC,CASSFGTQYYGYTF
TRBJ2-2,TRBD2,few,TRBV15,TGTGCCACCAGCAGGGTTAGCGGGATGATCTCCGGGGAGCTGTTTTTT,CATSRVSGMISGELFF
TRBJ1-3,TRBD1,.,TRBV30,TGTGCCTGGAGGGAACAGGGGACCCTATCTGGAAACACCATATATTTT,CAWREQGTLSGNTIYF
TRBJ1-2,.,.,TRBV19,TGTGCCAGTAGTATACCCCGGGGGTTAGATGGCTACACCTTC,CASSIPRGLDGYTF
TRBJ1-2,.,.,TRBV29-1,TGCAGCGTGCGGGGAGTTGGTGGCTACACCTTC,CSVRGVGGYTF
TRBJ1-2,.,once,TRBV5-1,TGCGCCAGCAGCTTGGACCGAAGAGCTATGGGTGGCTACACCTTC,CASSLDRRAMGGYTF
TRBJ2-5,TRBD2,few,TRBV9,TGTGCCAGCACGACTAGCGGGGGGTACCAAGAGACCCAGTACTTC,CASTTSGGYQETQYF
TRBJ2-6,.,many,TRBV10-3,TGTGCCAGCACCCCTCGGGTGGCTGGGGCCAACGTCCTGACTTTC,CASTPRVAGANVLTF
TRBJ1-2,TRBD1,.,TRBV7-9,TGTGCCAGCAGCCCCGGGGACAGGGGGCAGAGCTATGGCTACACCTTC,CASSPGDRGQSYGYTF
TRBJ1-6,.,many,TRBV3-1,TGTGCCAGCAGCCAGACTGAAGATAATTCACCCCTCCACTTT,CASSQTEDNSPLHF
TRBJ1-1,.,many,TRBV5-1,TGCGCCAGCAGCTTAGAAGGCTCGGGCGCTGAAGCTTTCTTT,CASSLEGSGAEAFF
TRBJ2-7,.,.,TRBV20-1,TGCAGTGCCATAGAACGGGGGAGCCGGTACGAGCAGTACTTC,CSAIERGSRYEQYF
TRBJ2-7,.,.,TRBV4-3,TGCGCCAGCAGCCGTGGGCTGGGCAGCTACGAGCAGTACTTC,CASSRGLGSYEQYF
TRBJ1-2,.,many,TRBV25-1,TGTGCCAGCAGTGACTATGGCTACACCTTC,CASSDYGYTF
TRBJ1-4,.,many,TRBV24-1,TGTGCCACCAGTGATTCATCAGGGGTAGAAGAAAAACTGTTTTTT,CATSDSSGVEEKLFF
TRBJ2-7,.,many,TRBV7-8,TGTGCCAGCGGGGCAGGGGAATACGAGCAGTACTTC,CASGAGEYEQYF
TRBJ2-5,.,.,TRBV7-6,TGTGCCAGCAGCTTAGAACAGGACCAAGAGACCCAGTACTTC,CASSLEQDQETQYF
TRBJ2-5,.,.,TRBV24-1,TGTGCCACCAGTGACTTTACTCAAGAGACCCAGTACTTC,CATSDFTQETQYF
TRBJ1-3,.,.,TRBV6-1,TGTGCCAGCAGTCTGGACGCATCTGGAAACACCATATATTTT,CASSLDASGNTIYF
TRBJ2-2,.,.,TRBV6-5,TGTGCCAGCAGTCGAGACACCTTCAGCGGGGAGCTGTTTTTT,CASSRDTFSGELFF
TRBJ1-4,TRBD1,.,TRBV5-6,TGTGCCAGCAGCCCTTGGACAGGAGGGGAAAAACTGTTTTTT,CASSPWTGGEKLFF
TRBJ1-1,.,.,TRBV7-2,TGTGCCAGCAGCTTAGTTGGCCAAGGCCCCGCTGAAGCTTTCTTT,CASSLVGQGPAEAFF
TRBJ1-1,.,.,TRBV19,TGTGCCGGCCGATCTGTGGACACTGAAGCTTTCTTT,CAGRSVDTEAFF
TRBJ2-7,TRBD1,.,TRBV5-6,TGTGCCAGCAGCGCCCAGCCGACAGGGGGGCACTACGAGCAGTACTTC,CASSAQPTGGHYEQYF
TRBJ2-5,.,.,TRBV25-1,TGTGCCAGCAGCGTCCAAACGCACGTTCGTAGCCAAGAGACCCAGTACTTC,CASSVQTHVRSQETQYF
TRBJ2-5,TRBD1,.,TRBV7-2,TGTGCCAGCAGCTTTACCCCACAGGGGGGGACCCAGTACTTC,CASSFTPQGGTQYF